The clone carrying this TCR beta chain came up many times. The CDR3 has 16 residues. Germline lookup yields CDR1 SGHTA and CDR2 FQGNSA. Deletions cut 5 bases from V and 4 bases from J, with 20 bases between. These data are taken from a study of molecular identifiers for immune sequencing clone quantification. Listed TCR primers, together with previously described methods, were used for the bulk TCR libraries. TCRdb called the PCR reads again in MiXCR, with one record for every CDR3 protein. The sample records some 94,000 distinct CDR3 sequences, 25% being singletons. The V call is TRBV7-2, the J call TRBJ2-5; tentatively, D is TRBD2 (6 bases). The source is a human donor in good health. Some libraries in this study had Jurkat cell RNA spiked in. Sequencing was performed on naive CD8+ T cells from blood, with Jurkat cell RNA spiked in. Subset specified: FACS-sorted CD8+CD4-CCR7+CD45RA+ naive T cells. CDR3 protein: CASSLDEAGGGETQYF. In DNA, the CDR3 is TGTGCCAGCAGCCTCGACGAAGCGGGTGGAGGAGAGACCCAGTACTTC.